The 27 T cell receptor beta chains in this list originate from one sample, sequenced in a study of cytomegalovirus exposure and HLA in healthy donors. 13 Jbeta primers and 60 Vbeta primers were used for the PCR. Profiling relied on immunoSEQ multiplex PCR, and the TCRdb table lists in-frame clones only, not all of them. In the table there are roughly 190,000 clones, 82% of which are singletons. The sequencing sample was made of PBMCs. The receptor source for this set is a woman younger than 35 in good health and CMV-seronegative.

As regards this clone: At one of its ends the junction is not consistent with the germline gene, which may arise from a read error. The rearrangement joins TRBV6-5 to TRBJ2-7; maybe TRBD2 (5 bases). CDR1 and CDR2 from the germline V gene are MNHEY and SVGAGI. CDR3 size: 15 residues. The chain's CDR3 is CAGSYSSGVAYEQYF. The CDR3 coding sequence is TGTGCCGGCAGTTACTCTTCCGGGGTTGCCTACGAGCAGTACTTC.

CDR3 coding DNA: TGTGCCAGCTCCCCCAACTGGGGAGGTTCCTACGAGCAGTACTTC. Its translation is CASSPNWGGSYEQYF. The genes are TRBV18 and TRBJ2-7; a possible D gene is TRBD2 (6 bases). The CDR3 is made up of 15 amino acids. CDR1 is KGHSH and CDR2 is LQKENI in the germline V gene. V gave up 6 bases and J gave up 1 base, with 16 bases separating them. Looking up the rest from reference TRBV18 and TRBJ2-7 gives the full variable domain: NAGVMQNPRHLVRRRGQEARLRCSPMKGHSHVYWYRQLPEEGLKFMVYLQKENIIDESGMPKERFSAEFPKEGPSILRIQQVVRGDSAAYFCASSPNWGGSYEQYFGPGTRLTVT.

The chain is built from TRBV11-2 and TRBJ1-1; TRBD1 matches at 10 bases. Germline CDR1 and CDR2: SGHAT and FQNNGV. This CDR3 is 15 amino acids long. V gave up 5 bases and J gave up 5 bases; unmatched junction bases: 8. The CDR3, as DNA: TGTGCCAGCAGCCCGCGGGACAGGGGATTTACTGAAGCTTTCTTT. Encoded protein: CASSPRDRGFTEAFF.

CDR3: CASSHITRGGYNEQFF. CDR3 sequence (DNA): TGTGCCAGCAGCCACATCACGAGGGGGGGATACAATGAGCAGTTCTTC. V is TRBV7-8 and J is TRBJ2-1; perhaps TRBD2 as D (7 bases). The V gene lost 5 bases and the J gene lost 4 bases, with 18 bases spanning the gap. Germline V gene lookup returns CDR1 SGHVS and CDR2 FQNEAQ. This CDR3 contains 16 residues.

The J gene is TRBJ2-2, the V gene TRBV25-1, with 7 bases matching TRBD2. The ends lost 8 bases at V and 7 bases at J; junction bases unmatched: 10. CDR3 length equals 14 residues. CDR1 MGHDK and CDR2 SYGVNS come from the germline V gene. The CDR3 is CASAWSGGGGELFF. For the CDR3, the DNA is TGTGCCAGCGCCTGGTCTGGGGGGGGCGGGGAGCTGTTTTTT.

This chain connects TRBV27 to TRBJ2-7; the D gene is possibly TRBD2 (6 bases). Trimming pared 1 base from V and 2 bases from J, leaving 9 bases between. The CDR3 sequence is 14 residues long. Per the germline V gene, CDR1 is MNHEY and CDR2 is SMNVEV (reference sequence). The CDR3 DNA is TGTGCCAGCAGTTTATACGGGGGAACCTACGAGCAGTACTTC. Its translation: CASSLYGGTYEQYF.

The rearrangement joins TRBV5-1 to TRBJ1-1, with 7 bases fitting TRBD1. V gave up 4 bases and J gave up 3 bases; unmatched junction bases: 3. CDR3 length equals 13 residues. Germline V gene data show CDR1 as SGHRS and CDR2 as YFSETQ. The CDR3 loop reads CASSRQGDTEAFF. CDR3 DNA: TGCGCCAGCAGCCGACAGGGCGACACTGAAGCTTTCTTT.

This clone was counted a few times. This chain uses TRBV6-6 with TRBJ1-3; D ambiguous. CDR3 length: 14 amino acids. V shed 6 bases and J shed 4 bases, with 13 bases lying between them. Germline assignment: CDR1 MNHNY and CDR2 SVGAGI (reference sequence). This chain's CDR3 is CASSRGREGNTIYF. The CDR3 DNA is TGTGCCAGCAGCCGCGGGAGAGAAGGAAACACCATATATTTT.

The rearrangement uses TRBV7-2 and TRBJ2-7; D gene unclear. Germline loops: CDR1 SGHTA, CDR2 FQGNSA. This CDR3 is built from 13 residues. The V end was cut by 0 bases, the J end by 3 bases, with 6 bases between. The chain's CDR3 is CASSLARSYEQYF. CDR3 nucleotide sequence: TGTGCCAGCAGCTTAGCGCGGAGCTACGAGCAGTACTTC.

This clone was observed a handful of times. Here the CDR3 reads CASSWWDRETEAFF. As DNA, the CDR3 is TGTGCCAGCAGTTGGTGGGACAGGGAAACTGAAGCTTTCTTT. The gene calls are TRBV28 and TRBJ1-1; 9 nucleotides match TRBD1. J lost 5 bases, V lost 4 bases, and 5 bases had no gene match. The CDR3 has 14 amino acids. The germline V gene has CDR1 MDHEN and CDR2 SYDVKM.

This chain joins TRBV28 and TRBJ1-1; TRBD1 matches 7 bases. CDR1 is MDHEN and CDR2 is SYDVKM in the germline V gene. The trim removed 6 bases at V and 2 bases at J, leaving 6 bases unmatched. The CDR3 has 14 residues. This CDR3 reads CASREEGANTEAFF. In DNA form, the CDR3 reads TGTGCCAGCAGAGAAGAGGGGGCAAACACTGAAGCTTTCTTT.

A word on this clone: Mismatch with germline at one junction end may stem from a read error. V usage is TRBV27 and J usage is TRBJ2-5; the match to TRBD2 covers 12 bases. CDR3 length equals 15 residues. Germline lookup yields CDR1 MNHEY and CDR2 SMNVEV (reference sequence). This chain's CDR3 is CASSSGLAGKEPQYF. As DNA, the CDR3 is TGTGCCAGCAGTTCAGGACTAGCGGGAAAAGAGCCCCAGTACTTC.

The genes are TRBV9 and TRBJ1-2, with a weak D call TRBD1 (5 bases). The V end was cut by 7 bases, the J end by 0 bases, with 10 bases between. There are 13 residues in the CDR3. From germline, CDR1 is SGDLS and CDR2 YYNGEE. The CDR3 loop is CASGGGPNYGYTF. Here the CDR3 DNA reads TGTGCCAGCGGGGGGGGACCTAACTATGGCTACACCTTC.

The chain combines TRBV2 with TRBJ1-5, with 7 bases that match TRBD1. The J segment lost 4 bases and the V segment lost 3 bases, leaving 6 bases of the junction unmatched. The CDR3 is made up of 15 amino acids. CDR1 and CDR2 (germline): SNHLY, FYNNEI. The CDR3 reads CASSDNRGGNQPQHF. The CDR3 region has the DNA TGTGCCAGCAGTGACAACAGGGGTGGGAATCAGCCCCAGCATTTT.

This clone was picked up one time. The J gene is TRBJ2-1, the V gene TRBV27; TRBD2 might be the D (6 bases). Trimming took 4 bases from V and 5 from J, leaving 15 bases between them. The CDR3 extends over 15 amino acids. CDR1 is MNHEY, CDR2 SMNVEV, per germline (reference sequence). Here the CDR3 DNA reads TGTGCCAGCAGTTCCCCCGCTAGCGCGAACAATGAGCAGTTCTTC. Protein product: CASSSPASANNEQFF.

V and J are TRBV6-5 and TRBJ2-5; 8 bases match TRBD2. V shed 0 bases, J shed 3 bases, and the junction held 3 bases outside the gene matches. This CDR3 region has 15 residues. Germline V lookup: CDR1 MNHEY, CDR2 SVGAGI. The DNA of the CDR3 is TGTGCCAGCAGTTACTCGAGGACTAGCAAAGAGACCCAGTACTTC. Encoded protein: CASSYSRTSKETQYF.

J is TRBJ2-5 and V is TRBV7-9; 14 bases are a match to TRBD2. Germline loops: CDR1 SEHNR, CDR2 FQNEAQ (reference sequence). Unmatched junction bases numbered 4, after V lost 3 bases and J lost 4 bases. There are 16 residues in the CDR3. In DNA form, the CDR3 reads TGTGCCAGCAGCTTCGGGACTAGCGGGAGATCAGAGACCCAGTACTTC. This gives the protein CASSFGTSGRSETQYF.

The chain is built from TRBV27 and TRBJ2-3; 8 bases agree with TRBD2. V gave up 2 bases and J gave up 5 bases; unmatched junction bases: 3. CDR1 is MNHEY, CDR2 SMNVEV, per germline (reference sequence). The length of the CDR3 is 14 residues. CDR3 nucleotides: TGTGCCAGCAGTTTAGCGGGAGGAGTAGATACGCAGTATTTT. It yields the protein CASSLAGGVDTQYF.

This clone was found once. The chain recombines TRBV15 with TRBJ1-6, with D unresolved. V was cut by 4 bases and J by 10 bases, with 14 bases left in between. Germline values: CDR1 LNHNV, CDR2 YYDKDF (reference sequence). The CDR3 is made up of 14 amino acids. The CDR3 coding sequence is TGTGCCACCAGCACAGCGGCGCCAGAGTCACCCCTCCACTTT. Amino acids: CATSTAAPESPLHF.

This clone was seen a single time. The chain links TRBV27 to TRBJ2-2; the match to TRBD1 covers 10 bases. Germline assignment: CDR1 MNHEY and CDR2 SMNVEV (reference sequence). Trimming cost V 5 bases and J 0 bases; bases outside gene matches: 3. This CDR3 has 16 residues. Here the CDR3 DNA reads TGTGCCAGCAGTACCGGACAGGGGGCGAACACCGGGGAGCTGTTTTTT. The encoded protein is CASSTGQGANTGELFF.

This CDR3 is CASSFASTGPGQPQHF. The CDR3 coding sequence is TGTGCCAGCAGCTTCGCCTCGACAGGGCCGGGGCAGCCCCAGCATTTT. The chain uses TRBV11-2 and TRBJ1-5; 7 bases are shared with TRBD1. The germline CDR1 and CDR2 sequences are SGHAT and FQNNGV. V shed 3 bases, J shed 7 bases, and the junction held 12 bases outside the gene matches. This CDR3 contains 16 residues.

V usage is TRBV19 and J usage is TRBJ2-2; D remains ambiguous. The V end lost 3 bases, the J end lost 4 bases, and 12 bases lay between the germline ends. There are 15 residues in the CDR3. Germline CDR1 and CDR2: LNHDA and SQIVND (reference sequence). The DNA for the CDR3 is TGTGCCAGTAGTATTAGTGTTGAGATCACCGGGGAGCTGTTTTTT. Amino acid sequence: CASSISVEITGELFF.

This chain links TRBV29-1 with TRBJ2-7; D may be TRBD1 (5 bases). Germline CDR1 SQVTM, CDR2 ANQGSEA. Trimming removed 1 base at V and 2 bases at J, with 12 bases between. The CDR3 sequence is 14 residues long. The CDR3 DNA follows: TGCAGCGTTGAAGGTGCGGACACGACCTACGAGCAGTACTTC. This codes for CSVEGADTTYEQYF.

This chain uses TRBV28 with TRBJ2-7; 9 positions match TRBD1. The V gene's germline CDR1 is MDHEN and CDR2 SYDVKM. Trimming cost V 6 bases and J 6 bases; bases outside gene matches: 6. This CDR3 is 13 amino acids long. CDR3 bases: TGTGCCAGCAGCATAACAGGGGGCGGCGAGCAGTACTTC. It yields the protein CASSITGGGEQYF.

This sequence joins TRBV5-1 and TRBJ2-7; 7 bases are a match to TRBD2. The germline gives CDR1 SGHRS, CDR2 YFSETQ. V was clipped by 2 bases and J by 5 bases; unmatched bases: 7. The CDR3 covers 14 residues. CDR3 sequence reads: CASSLRGRSDEQYF. The CDR3 DNA reads as TGCGCCAGCAGCTTACGCGGGAGAAGCGACGAGCAGTACTTC.

The chain has TRBV19 and TRBJ2-3, with 8 bases lining up with TRBD2. This CDR3 has 16 amino acids. The V gene end was trimmed by 5 bases and the J gene end by 1 base; junction bases not matched to a gene: 8. Germline V gives CDR1 LNHDA, CDR2 SQIVND (reference sequence). The DNA for the CDR3 is TGTGCCAGTAGTCGGAGGGCACTAGCGGGCACAGATACGCAGTATTTT. Its translation: CASSRRALAGTDTQYF.

The V call is TRBV7-8, the J call TRBJ2-1; D is unclear. The CDR3 consists of 13 residues. V was cut by 5 bases and J by 5 bases, with 10 bases left in between. Per germline, CDR1 SGHVS and CDR2 FQNEAQ. CDR3 in amino acids: CASSVGLDNEQFF. The CDR3 DNA sequence: TGTGCCAGCAGCGTAGGGTTAGACAATGAGCAGTTCTTC. The whole variable domain, remainder taken from reference TRBV7-8 and TRBJ2-1, is GAGVSQSPRYKVAKRGQDVALRCDPISGHVSLFWYQQALGQGPEFLTYFQNEAQLDKSGLPSDRFFAERPEGSVSTLKIQRTQQEDSAVYLCASSVGLDNEQFFGPGTRLTVL.